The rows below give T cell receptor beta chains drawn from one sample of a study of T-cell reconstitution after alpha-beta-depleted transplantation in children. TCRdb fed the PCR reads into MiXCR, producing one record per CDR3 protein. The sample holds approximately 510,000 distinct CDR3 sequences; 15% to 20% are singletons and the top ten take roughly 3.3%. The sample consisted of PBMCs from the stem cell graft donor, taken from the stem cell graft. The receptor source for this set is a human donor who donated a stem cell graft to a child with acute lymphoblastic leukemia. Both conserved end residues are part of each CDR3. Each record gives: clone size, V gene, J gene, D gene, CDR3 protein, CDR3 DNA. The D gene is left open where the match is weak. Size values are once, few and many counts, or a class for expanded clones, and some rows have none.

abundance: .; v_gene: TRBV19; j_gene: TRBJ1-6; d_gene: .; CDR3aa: CASSMGGDSPLHF; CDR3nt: TGTGCCAGTAGTATGGGAGGGGATTCACCCCTCCACTTT
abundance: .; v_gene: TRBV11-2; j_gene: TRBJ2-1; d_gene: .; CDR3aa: CASSLVAVEQFF; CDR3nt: TGTGCCAGCAGCTTAGTAGCAGTGGAGCAGTTCTTC
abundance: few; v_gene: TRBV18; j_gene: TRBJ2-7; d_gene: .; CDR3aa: CASSPQTPGNEQYF; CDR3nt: TGTGCCAGCTCACCACAAACCCCGGGAAACGAGCAGTACTTC
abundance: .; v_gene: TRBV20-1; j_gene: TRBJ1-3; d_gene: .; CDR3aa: CSARDGPEGGLIGNTIYF; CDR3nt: TGCAGTGCTAGAGATGGGCCCGAGGGCGGTCTCATTGGAAACACCATATATTTT
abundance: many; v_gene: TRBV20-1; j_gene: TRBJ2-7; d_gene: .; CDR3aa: CSARDLSGSSYEQYF; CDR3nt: TGCAGTGCTAGGGATCTCAGCGGAAGCTCCTACGAGCAGTACTTC
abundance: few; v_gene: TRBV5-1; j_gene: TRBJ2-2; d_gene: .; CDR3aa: CASSHDGEYGTGELFF; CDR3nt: TGCGCCAGCAGCCACGATGGGGAGTACGGCACCGGGGAGCTGTTTTTT
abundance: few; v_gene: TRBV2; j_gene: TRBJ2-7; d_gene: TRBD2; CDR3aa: CASKGIAGGYEQYF; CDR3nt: TGTGCCAGCAAAGGGATAGCGGGAGGCTACGAGCAGTACTTC
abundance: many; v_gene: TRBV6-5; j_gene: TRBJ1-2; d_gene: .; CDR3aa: CASNSELGASTHYGYTF; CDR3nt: TGTGCCAGCAACTCGGAACTAGGGGCCTCAACCCACTATGGCTACACCTTC
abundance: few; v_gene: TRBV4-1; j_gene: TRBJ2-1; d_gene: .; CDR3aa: CASRLGAEQFF; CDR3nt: TGCGCCAGCAGGCTAGGGGCTGAGCAGTTCTTC
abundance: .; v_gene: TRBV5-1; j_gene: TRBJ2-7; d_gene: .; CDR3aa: CASSLAWGGDGYEQYF; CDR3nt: TGCGCCAGCAGCTTGGCCTGGGGGGGCGATGGCTACGAGCAGTACTTC
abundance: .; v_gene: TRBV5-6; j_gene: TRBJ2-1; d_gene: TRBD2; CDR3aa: CASSRGGTSGTNEQFF; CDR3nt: TGTGCCAGCAGCCGGGGCGGGACTAGCGGAACCAATGAGCAGTTCTTC
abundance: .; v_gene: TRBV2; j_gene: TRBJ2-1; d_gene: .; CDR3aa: CAGRLDGAVNEQFF; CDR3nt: TGTGCCGGCAGACTAGACGGAGCAGTGAATGAGCAGTTCTTC
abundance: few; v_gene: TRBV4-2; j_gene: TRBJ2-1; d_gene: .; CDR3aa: CASSHPLANEQFF; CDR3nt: TGTGCCAGCAGCCACCCCCTAGCCAATGAGCAGTTCTTC
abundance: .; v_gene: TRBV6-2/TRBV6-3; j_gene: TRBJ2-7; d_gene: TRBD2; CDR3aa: CASSYGTSGSDEQYF; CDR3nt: TGTGCCAGCAGTTACGGCACTAGCGGCTCCGACGAGCAGTACTTC
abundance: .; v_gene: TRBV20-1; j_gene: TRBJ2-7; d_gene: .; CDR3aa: CSAEGRTYEQYF; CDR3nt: TGCAGTGCTGAGGGCCGAACCTACGAGCAGTACTTC
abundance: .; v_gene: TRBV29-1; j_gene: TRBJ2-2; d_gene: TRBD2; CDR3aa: CSVLTSGSGHNTGELFF; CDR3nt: TGCAGCGTTCTGACTAGCGGGAGTGGGCATAACACCGGGGAGCTGTTTTTT
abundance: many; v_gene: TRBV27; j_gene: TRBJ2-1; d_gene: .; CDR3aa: CASSPLLNEQFF; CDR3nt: TGTGCCAGCAGTCCACTGCTTAATGAGCAGTTCTTC
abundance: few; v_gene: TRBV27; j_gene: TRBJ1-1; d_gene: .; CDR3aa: CASSYQGGTEAFF; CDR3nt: TGTGCCAGCAGTTATCAGGGCGGCACTGAAGCTTTCTTT
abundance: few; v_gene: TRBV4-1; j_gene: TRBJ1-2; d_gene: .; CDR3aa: CASSQGFWSYGYTF; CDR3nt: TGCGCCAGCAGCCAAGGGTTCTGGAGCTATGGCTACACCTTC
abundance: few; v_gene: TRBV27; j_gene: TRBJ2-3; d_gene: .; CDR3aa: CASSLSLADTQYF; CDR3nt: TGTGCCAGCAGTTTATCGTTGGCGGATACGCAGTATTTT
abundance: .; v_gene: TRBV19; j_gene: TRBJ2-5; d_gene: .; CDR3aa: CPSRGPDSQTQYF; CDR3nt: TGTCCCAGTAGAGGGCCGGACTCACAGACCCAGTACTTC
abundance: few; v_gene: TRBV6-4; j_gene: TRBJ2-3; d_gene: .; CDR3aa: CASSDSTGTDTQYF; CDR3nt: TGTGCCAGCAGTGACTCGACAGGCACAGATACGCAGTATTTT